This section outlines one T cell receptor beta chain sequence together with its context. The antigen is undetermined. This specimen comes from a study of T-cell memory formation after mild COVID-19. Broader study findings: Memory from before infection featured some responding clones, which suggests cross-reactive memory joined. Clones shrinking between day 15 and 85 showed a balanced CD4/CD8 split, and those that grew later tilted toward CD4+.

Amplification by 5'RACE using constant-segment primers produced TCR alpha and TCR beta cDNA libraries that carried sample barcodes and UMIs. Each CDR3 protein is one row after TCRdb ran MiXCR on the 5' RACE reads. The sample holds around 250,000 distinct CDR3 sequences, under 20% seen once. This CDR3 is built from 14 residues. The germline V gene encodes CDR1 SEHNR and CDR2 FQNEAQ (reference sequence). Trimming took 6 bases from V and 5 from J, leaving 11 bases between them. The chain uses TRBV7-9 and TRBJ1-6; possible D gene TRBD1, 5 bases. Specimen: PBMCs or a T cell subset sorted from them (not recorded which). This receptor was taken from a man aged 18-30 years who had mild COVID-19 (a few samples of this study predate the infection). Cell type and time point are not known. The CDR3 DNA reads TGTGCCAGCAGTCGGACAACGGATAATTCACCCCTCCACTTT. Amino acids: CASSRTTDNSPLHF.